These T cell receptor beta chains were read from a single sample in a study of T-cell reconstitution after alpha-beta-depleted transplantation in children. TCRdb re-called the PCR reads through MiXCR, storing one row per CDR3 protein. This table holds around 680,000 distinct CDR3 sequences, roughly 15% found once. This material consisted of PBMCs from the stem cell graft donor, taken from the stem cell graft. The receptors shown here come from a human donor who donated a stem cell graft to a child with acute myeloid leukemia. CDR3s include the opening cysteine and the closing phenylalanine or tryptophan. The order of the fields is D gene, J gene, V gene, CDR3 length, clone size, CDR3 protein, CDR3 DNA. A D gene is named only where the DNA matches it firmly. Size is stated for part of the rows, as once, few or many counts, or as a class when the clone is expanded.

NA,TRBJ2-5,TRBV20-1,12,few,CSARPGQETQYF,TGCAGTGCTAGACCAGGGCAAGAGACCCAGTACTTC
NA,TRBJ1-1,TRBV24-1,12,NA,CATSDFWGEAFF,TGTGCCACCAGTGATTTTTGGGGGGAAGCTTTCTTT
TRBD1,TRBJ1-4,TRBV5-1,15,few,CASSLSKGAGEKLFF,TGCGCCAGCAGCTTATCGAAGGGGGCTGGAGAAAAACTGTTTTTT
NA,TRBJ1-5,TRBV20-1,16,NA,CSARDRGFGRNQPQHF,TGCAGTGCTAGAGATAGAGGATTTGGACGCAATCAGCCCCAGCATTTT
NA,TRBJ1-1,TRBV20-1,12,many,CSGQNLNTEAFF,TGCAGTGGGCAGAACCTGAACACTGAAGCTTTCTTT
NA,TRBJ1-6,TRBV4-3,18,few,CASSQDLPGTLINSPLHF,TGCGCCAGCAGCCAAGATCTCCCAGGGACGTTAATTAATTCACCCCTCCACTTT
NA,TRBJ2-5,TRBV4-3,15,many,CASSQEGLPQETQYF,TGCGCCAGCAGCCAAGAAGGCCTACCCCAAGAGACCCAGTACTTC
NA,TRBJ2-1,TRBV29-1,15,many,CSVDGGSAIRGEQFF,TGCAGCGTTGATGGAGGGAGTGCGATACGAGGTGAGCAGTTCTTC
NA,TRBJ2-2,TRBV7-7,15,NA,CASSSLGGGTGELFF,TGTGCCAGCAGCTCCCTAGGAGGGGGCACCGGGGAGCTGTTTTTT
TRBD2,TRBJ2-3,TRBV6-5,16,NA,CASSSRGAGGEYTQYF,TGTGCCAGCAGTTCCCGGGGAGCGGGGGGTGAATATACGCAGTATTTT
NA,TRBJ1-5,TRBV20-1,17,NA,CCARASGLGQRNQPQHF,TGCTGTGCTAGAGCAAGCGGGTTAGGACAGAGAAATCAGCCCCAGCATTTT
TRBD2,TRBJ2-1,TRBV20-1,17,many,CSASSPGTRALHNEQFF,TGCAGTGCTAGCTCCCCAGGGACTAGGGCTCTCCACAATGAGCAGTTCTTC
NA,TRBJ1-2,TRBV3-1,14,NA,CASSSGVGVWINTF,TGTGCCAGCAGTTCCGGGGTTGGGGTTTGGATTAACACCTTC
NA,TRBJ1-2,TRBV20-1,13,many,CSARDPDTTDYTF,TGCAGTGCTAGAGATCCGGACACCACCGACTACACCTTC
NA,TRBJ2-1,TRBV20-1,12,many,CSAFSQGNEQFF,TGCAGTGCTTTTTCACAGGGAAATGAGCAGTTCTTC
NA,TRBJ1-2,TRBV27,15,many,CASSLSIAGGYGYTF,TGTGCCAGCAGTTTATCCATCGCGGGAGGCTATGGCTACACCTTC
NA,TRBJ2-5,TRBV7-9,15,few,CASSSRRTAQETQYF,TGTGCCAGCAGCTCCAGACGGACAGCCCAAGAGACCCAGTACTTC
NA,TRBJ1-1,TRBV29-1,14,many,CSARRGWMNTEAFF,TGCAGCGCCCGCCGCGGTTGGATGAACACTGAAGCTTTCTTT
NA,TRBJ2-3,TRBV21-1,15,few,CASSKIAGGPDTQYF,TGTGCCAGCAGCAAAATAGCGGGGGGGCCAGATACGCAGTATTTT
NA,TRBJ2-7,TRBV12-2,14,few,CASRLEWDHGEQYF,TGTGCAAGTCGCTTAGAATGGGACCACGGGGAGCAGTACTTC
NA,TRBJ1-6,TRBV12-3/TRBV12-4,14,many,CASSMGTGGSPLHF,TGTGCCAGCAGTATGGGGACGGGGGGCTCACCCCTCCACTTT
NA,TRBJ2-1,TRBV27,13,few,CASKLGTYNEQFF,TGTGCCAGTAAACTGGGGACCTACAATGAGCAGTTCTTC
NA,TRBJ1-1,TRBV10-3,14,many,CAISVGGMNTEAFF,TGTGCCATCAGTGTAGGAGGGATGAACACTGAAGCTTTCTTT
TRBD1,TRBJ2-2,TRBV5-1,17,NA,CASSWRFSEQGTGELFF,TGCGCCAGCAGCTGGAGGTTTTCAGAACAGGGGACCGGGGAGCTGTTTTTT
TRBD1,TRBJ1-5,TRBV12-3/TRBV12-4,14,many,CASSVTGGNQPQHF,TGTGCCAGCAGTGTCACAGGGGGCAATCAGCCCCAGCATTTT
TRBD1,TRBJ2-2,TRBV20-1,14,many,CSARDIQGAGELFF,TGCAGTGCTAGAGATATACAGGGGGCCGGGGAGCTGTTTTTT
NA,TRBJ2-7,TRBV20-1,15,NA,CSARGPRSQAPEQYF,TGTAGTGCTAGAGGACCAAGGTCCCAGGCCCCCGAGCAGTACTTC
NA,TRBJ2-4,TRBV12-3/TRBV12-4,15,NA,CASRDSFLAKNIQYF,TGTGCCAGCAGGGATAGCTTCTTAGCCAAAAACATTCAGTACTTC
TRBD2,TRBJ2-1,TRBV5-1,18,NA,CASSWGLAGTSIGNEQFF,TGCGCCAGCAGCTGGGGTCTAGCGGGGACCTCCATCGGAAATGAGCAGTTCTTC
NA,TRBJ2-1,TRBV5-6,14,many,CASSQGRTMGEQFF,TGTGCCAGCAGCCAGGGGAGGACTATGGGCGAGCAGTTCTTC
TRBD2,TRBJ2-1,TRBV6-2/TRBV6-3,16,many,CASSFLAGGTLGEQFF,TGTGCCAGCAGTTTCTTAGCGGGGGGGACCCTAGGTGAGCAGTTCTTC
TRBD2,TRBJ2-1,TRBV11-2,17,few,CASSLGLRASGYNEQFF,TGTGCCAGCAGCTTAGGTCTCAGGGCTAGCGGGTACAATGAGCAGTTCTTC
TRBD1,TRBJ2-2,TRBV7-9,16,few,CASSLPPGGNTGELFF,TGTGCCAGCAGCTTACCGCCAGGGGGCAACACCGGGGAGCTGTTTTTT
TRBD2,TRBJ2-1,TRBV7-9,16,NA,CASSPQGTSGYNEQFF,TGTGCCAGCAGCCCCCAGGGGACTAGCGGTTACAATGAGCAGTTCTTC
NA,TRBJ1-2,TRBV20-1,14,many,CSARVDGTPRGYTF,TGCAGTGCTAGAGTCGACGGGACTCCGCGTGGCTACACCTTC
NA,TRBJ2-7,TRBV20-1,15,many,CSARDVEASSYEQYF,TGCAGTGCTAGAGATGTTGAGGCTAGCTCCTACGAGCAGTACTTC
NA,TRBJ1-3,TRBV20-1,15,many,CSARGGISSGNTIYF,TGCAGTGCTAGGGGCGGCATAAGCTCTGGAAACACCATATATTTT
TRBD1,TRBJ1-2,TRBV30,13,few,CAWSVDRSYGYTF,TGTGCCTGGAGTGTGGACAGGTCCTATGGCTACACCTTC
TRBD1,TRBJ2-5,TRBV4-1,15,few,CASSPLGTGEETQYF,TGCGCCAGCAGCCCCCTAGGGACAGGGGAAGAGACCCAGTACTTC
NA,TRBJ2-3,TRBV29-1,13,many,CSVRDGGSDTQYF,TGCAGCGTTCGGGACGGCGGATCGGATACGCAGTATTTT
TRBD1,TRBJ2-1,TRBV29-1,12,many,CSVDRGYNEQFF,TGCAGCGTCGACAGGGGGTACAATGAGCAGTTCTTC
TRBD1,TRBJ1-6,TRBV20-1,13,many,CRASGTGGSPLHF,TGCAGGGCATCCGGGACAGGGGGTTCACCCCTCCACTTT
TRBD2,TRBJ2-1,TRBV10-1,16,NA,CASSESVTSGYNEQFF,TGCGCCAGCAGTGAAAGTGTCACTAGCGGTTACAATGAGCAGTTCTTC
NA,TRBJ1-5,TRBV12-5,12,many,CASGLGDQPQHF,TGTGCTAGTGGTTTGGGGGATCAGCCCCAGCATTTT
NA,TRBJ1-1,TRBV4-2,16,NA,CASSQEGGPKNTEAFF,TGTGCCAGCAGCCAAGAGGGCGGACCGAAGAACACTGAAGCTTTCTTT
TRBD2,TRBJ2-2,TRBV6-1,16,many,CASRPTSGRNTGELFF,TGTGCCAGCAGGCCTACTAGCGGGAGGAACACCGGGGAGCTGTTTTTT
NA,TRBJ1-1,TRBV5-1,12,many,CASSSTNTEAFF,TGCGCCAGCAGCTCAACGAACACTGAAGCTTTCTTT